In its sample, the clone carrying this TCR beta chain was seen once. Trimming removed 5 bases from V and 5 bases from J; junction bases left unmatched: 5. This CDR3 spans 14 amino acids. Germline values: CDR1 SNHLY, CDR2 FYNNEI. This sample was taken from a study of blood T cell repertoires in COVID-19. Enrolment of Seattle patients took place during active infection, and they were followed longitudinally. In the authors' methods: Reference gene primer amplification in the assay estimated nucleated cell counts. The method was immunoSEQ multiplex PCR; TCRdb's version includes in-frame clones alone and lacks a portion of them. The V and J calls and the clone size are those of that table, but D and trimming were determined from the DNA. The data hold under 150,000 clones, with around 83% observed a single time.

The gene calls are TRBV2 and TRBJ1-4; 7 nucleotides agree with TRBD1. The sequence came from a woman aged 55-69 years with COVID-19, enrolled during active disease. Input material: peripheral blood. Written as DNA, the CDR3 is TGTGCCAGCAGTTCGGGACAGTCGAATGAAAAACTGTTTTTT. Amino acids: CASSSGQSNEKLFF.